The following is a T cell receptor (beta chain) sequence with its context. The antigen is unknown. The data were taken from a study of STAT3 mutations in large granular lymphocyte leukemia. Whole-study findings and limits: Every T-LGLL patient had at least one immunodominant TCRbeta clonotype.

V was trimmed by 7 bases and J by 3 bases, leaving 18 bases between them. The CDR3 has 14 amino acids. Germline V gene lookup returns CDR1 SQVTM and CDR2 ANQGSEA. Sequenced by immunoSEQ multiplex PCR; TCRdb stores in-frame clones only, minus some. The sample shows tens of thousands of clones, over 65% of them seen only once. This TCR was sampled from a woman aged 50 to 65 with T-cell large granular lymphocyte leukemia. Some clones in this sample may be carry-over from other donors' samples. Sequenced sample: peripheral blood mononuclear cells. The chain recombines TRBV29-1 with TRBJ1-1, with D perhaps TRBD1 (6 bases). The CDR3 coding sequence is TGCAGCGCCCGGACAGTCCTTTTGGACACTGAAGCTTTCTTT. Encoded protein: CSARTVLLDTEAFF.